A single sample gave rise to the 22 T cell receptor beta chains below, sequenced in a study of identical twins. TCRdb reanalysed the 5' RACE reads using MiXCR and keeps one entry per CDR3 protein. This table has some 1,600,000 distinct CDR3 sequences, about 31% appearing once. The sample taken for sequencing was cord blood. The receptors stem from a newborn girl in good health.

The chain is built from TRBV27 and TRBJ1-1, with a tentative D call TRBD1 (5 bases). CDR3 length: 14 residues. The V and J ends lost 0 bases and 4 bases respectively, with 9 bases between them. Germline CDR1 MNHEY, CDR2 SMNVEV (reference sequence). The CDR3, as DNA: TGTGCCAGCAGTTTATCCAGAGGGGTCACTGAAGCTTTCTTT. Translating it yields CASSLSRGVTEAFF.

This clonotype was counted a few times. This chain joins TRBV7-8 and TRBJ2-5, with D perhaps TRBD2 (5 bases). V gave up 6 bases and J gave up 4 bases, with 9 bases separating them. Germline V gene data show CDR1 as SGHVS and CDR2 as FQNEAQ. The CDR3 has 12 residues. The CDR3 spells CASSTSRETQYF. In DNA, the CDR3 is TGTGCCAGCAGTACTAGTAGAGAGACCCAGTACTTC.

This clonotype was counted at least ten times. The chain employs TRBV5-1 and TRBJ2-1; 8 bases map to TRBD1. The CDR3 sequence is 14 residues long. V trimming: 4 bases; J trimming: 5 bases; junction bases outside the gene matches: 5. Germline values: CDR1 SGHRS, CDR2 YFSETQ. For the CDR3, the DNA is TGCGCCAGCAGCCAAGGACAGGGTAACAATGAGCAGTTCTTC. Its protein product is CASSQGQGNNEQFF.

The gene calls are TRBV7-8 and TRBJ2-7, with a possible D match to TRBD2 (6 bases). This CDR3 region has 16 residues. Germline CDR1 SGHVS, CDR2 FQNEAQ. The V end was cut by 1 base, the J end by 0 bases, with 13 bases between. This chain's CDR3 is CASSLGRGFSSYEQYF. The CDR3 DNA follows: TGTGCCAGCAGCTTAGGCCGGGGGTTTAGCTCCTACGAGCAGTACTTC.

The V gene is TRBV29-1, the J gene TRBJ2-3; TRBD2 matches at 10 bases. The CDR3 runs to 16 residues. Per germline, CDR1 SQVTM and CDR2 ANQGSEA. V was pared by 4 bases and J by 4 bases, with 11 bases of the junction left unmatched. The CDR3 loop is CSVGLRSGGAPDTQYF. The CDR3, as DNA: TGCAGCGTTGGTCTAAGGAGCGGGGGGGCCCCAGATACGCAGTATTTT.

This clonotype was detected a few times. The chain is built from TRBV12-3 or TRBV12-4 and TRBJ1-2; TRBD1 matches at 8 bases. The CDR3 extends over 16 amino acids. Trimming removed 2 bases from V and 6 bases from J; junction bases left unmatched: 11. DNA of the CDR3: TGTGCCAGCAGTTTAAGGAGAGACAGGGGAGCAAATGGCTACACCTTC. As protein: CASSLRRDRGANGYTF.

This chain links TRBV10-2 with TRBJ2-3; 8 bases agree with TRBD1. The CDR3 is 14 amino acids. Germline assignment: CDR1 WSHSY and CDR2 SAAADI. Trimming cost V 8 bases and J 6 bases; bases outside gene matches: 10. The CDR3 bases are TGCGCCAGCGCTGAGGACAGGGCCTTGGATACGCAGTATTTT. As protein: CASAEDRALDTQYF.

CDR3 in DNA: TGTGCCAGCAGCTCAAAAATAGCGGGAGGGAGCACAGATACGCAGTATTTT. Protein product: CASSSKIAGGSTDTQYF. The chain joins TRBV7-9 to TRBJ2-3, with 11 nucleotides matching TRBD2. The V and J ends lost 4 bases and 0 bases, in that order; junction bases with no gene match: 6. The CDR3 is 17 residues long. Per germline, CDR1 SEHNR and CDR2 FQNEAQ (reference sequence).

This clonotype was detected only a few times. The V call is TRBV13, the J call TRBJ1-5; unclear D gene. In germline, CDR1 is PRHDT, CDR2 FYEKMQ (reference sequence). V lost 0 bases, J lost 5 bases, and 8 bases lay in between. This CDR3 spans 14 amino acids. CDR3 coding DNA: TGTGCCAGCAGCTTAGGGGGCTTCTATCAGCCCCAGCATTTT. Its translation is CASSLGGFYQPQHF.

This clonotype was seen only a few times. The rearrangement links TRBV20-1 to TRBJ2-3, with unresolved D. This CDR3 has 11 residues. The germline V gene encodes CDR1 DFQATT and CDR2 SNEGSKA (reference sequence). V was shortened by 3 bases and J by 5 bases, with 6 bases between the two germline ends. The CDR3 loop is CSASLGDTQYF. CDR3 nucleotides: TGCAGTGCTAGTCTTGGAGATACGCAGTATTTT.

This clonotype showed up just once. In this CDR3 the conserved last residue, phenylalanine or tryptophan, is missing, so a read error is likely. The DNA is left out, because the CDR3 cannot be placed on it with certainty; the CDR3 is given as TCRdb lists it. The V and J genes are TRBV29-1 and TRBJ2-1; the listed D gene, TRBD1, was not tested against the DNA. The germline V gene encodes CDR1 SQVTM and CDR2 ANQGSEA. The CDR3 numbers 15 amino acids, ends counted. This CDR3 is CSVGLTTGKGYTFGS.

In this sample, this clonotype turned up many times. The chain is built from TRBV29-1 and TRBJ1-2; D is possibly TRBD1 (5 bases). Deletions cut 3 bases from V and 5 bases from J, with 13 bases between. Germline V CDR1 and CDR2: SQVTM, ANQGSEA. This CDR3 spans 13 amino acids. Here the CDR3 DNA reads TGCAGCGTTGACAGCGAAGGGACTTATGGCTACACCTTC. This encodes CSVDSEGTYGYTF.

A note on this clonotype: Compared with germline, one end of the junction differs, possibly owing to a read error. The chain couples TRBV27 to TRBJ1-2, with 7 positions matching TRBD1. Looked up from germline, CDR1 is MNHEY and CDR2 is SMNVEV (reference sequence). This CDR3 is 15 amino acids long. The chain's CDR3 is CANSPRQGRSYGYTF. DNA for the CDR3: TGTGCCAACAGTCCCCGACAGGGTCGCAGCTATGGCTACACCTTC.

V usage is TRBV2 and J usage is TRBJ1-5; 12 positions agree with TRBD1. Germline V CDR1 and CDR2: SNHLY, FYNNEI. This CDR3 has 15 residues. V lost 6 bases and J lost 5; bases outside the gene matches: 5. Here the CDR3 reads CASRAGTGGDQPQHF. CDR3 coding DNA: TGTGCCAGCAGAGCCGGGACAGGGGGCGATCAGCCCCAGCATTTT.

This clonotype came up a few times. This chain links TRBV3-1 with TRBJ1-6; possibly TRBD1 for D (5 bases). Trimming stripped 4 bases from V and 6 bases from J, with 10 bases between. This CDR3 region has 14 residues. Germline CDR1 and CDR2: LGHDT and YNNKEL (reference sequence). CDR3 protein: CASSPGQTNSPLHF. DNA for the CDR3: TGTGCCAGCAGCCCCGGACAAACTAATTCACCCCTCCACTTT.

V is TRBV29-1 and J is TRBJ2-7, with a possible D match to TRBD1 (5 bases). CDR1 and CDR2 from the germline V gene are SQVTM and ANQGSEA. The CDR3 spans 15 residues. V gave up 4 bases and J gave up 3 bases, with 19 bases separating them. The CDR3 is CSVVRFQGLGYEQYF. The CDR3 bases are TGCAGCGTTGTCCGTTTCCAGGGTCTGGGCTACGAGCAGTACTTC.

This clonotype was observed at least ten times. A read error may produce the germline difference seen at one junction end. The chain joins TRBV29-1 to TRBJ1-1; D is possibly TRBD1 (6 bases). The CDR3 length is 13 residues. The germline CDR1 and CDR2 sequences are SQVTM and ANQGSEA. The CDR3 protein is CSVVKGENAEAFF. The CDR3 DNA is TGCAGCGTTGTGAAGGGGGAGAACGCTGAAGCTTTCTTT.

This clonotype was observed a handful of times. CDR3 sequence reads: CASSLSSPPGELFF. CDR3 DNA sequence: TGTGCCAGCAGTTTATCGTCCCCCCCCGGGGAGCTGTTTTTT. The J gene is TRBJ2-2, the V gene TRBV27; D call uncertain. Trimming pared 0 bases from V and 6 bases from J, leaving 8 bases between. The CDR3 is 14 residues long. Per the germline V gene, CDR1 is MNHEY and CDR2 is SMNVEV (reference sequence).

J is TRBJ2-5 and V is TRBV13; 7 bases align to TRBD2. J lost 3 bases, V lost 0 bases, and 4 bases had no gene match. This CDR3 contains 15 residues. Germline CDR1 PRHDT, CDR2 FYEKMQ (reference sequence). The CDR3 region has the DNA TGTGCCAGCAGCTTAGGGGGGACTAACGAAGAGACCCAGTACTTC. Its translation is CASSLGGTNEETQYF.

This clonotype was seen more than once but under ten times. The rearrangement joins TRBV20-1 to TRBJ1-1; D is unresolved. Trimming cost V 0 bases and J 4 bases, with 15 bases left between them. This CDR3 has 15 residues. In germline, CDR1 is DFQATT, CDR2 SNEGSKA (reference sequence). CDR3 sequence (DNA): TGCAGTGCTAGAGATCTCGACCTGGGCAGCACTGAAGCTTTCTTT. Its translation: CSARDLDLGSTEAFF.

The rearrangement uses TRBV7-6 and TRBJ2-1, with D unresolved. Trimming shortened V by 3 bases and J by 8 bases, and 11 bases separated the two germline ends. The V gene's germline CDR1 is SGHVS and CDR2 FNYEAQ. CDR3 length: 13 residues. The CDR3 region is CASSFFPAHEQFF. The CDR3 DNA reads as TGTGCCAGCAGCTTCTTCCCTGCCCATGAGCAGTTCTTC. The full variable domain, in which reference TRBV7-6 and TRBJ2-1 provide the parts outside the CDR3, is GAGVSQSPRYKVTKRGQDVALRCDPISGHVSLYWYRQALGQGPEFLTYFNYEAQQDKSGLPNDRFSAERPEGSISTLTIQRTEQRDSAMYRCASSFFPAHEQFFGPGTRLTVL.

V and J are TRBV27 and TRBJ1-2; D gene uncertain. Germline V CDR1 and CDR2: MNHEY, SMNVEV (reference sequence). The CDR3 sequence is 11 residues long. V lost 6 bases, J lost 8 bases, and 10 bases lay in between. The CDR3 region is CASRSPGGYTF. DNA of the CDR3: TGTGCCAGCAGATCCCCAGGAGGCTACACCTTC.